This T cell receptor beta chain was profiled in a study of T cells in Graves' hyperthyroidism and ophthalmopathy. TCR beta CDR3 region amplification was performed from RNA transcripts. When the TCR CDR3 underwent first-round RT-PCR, the HTBI primer set was used. TCRdb reprocessed the multiplex PCR reads with MiXCR, giving one entry per CDR3 protein. This sample has about 560,000 distinct CDR3 sequences, with 15% to 18% found just once. Findings and limits, study-wide: Most thyroid clonotypes expanded above 0.001 appeared in blood too. Ophthalmopathy stood apart from stable hyperthyroidism in a 13 V-J model.

This clonotype showed up many times. The antigen remains undetermined. The CDR3 contains 15 residues. Germline CDR1 reads MNHNS; CDR2 reads SASEGT. Trimming stripped 7 bases from V and 5 bases from J, with 20 bases between. J is TRBJ1-1 and V is TRBV6-1; D possibly corresponds to TRBD1 (6 bases). Sequencing input: blood. The TCR was taken from a woman under 40 with Graves' hyperthyroidism. In DNA, the CDR3 is TGTGCCAGCATCCCGTCTCGGGGGGGCTGGACTGAAGCTTTCTTT. It codes for CASIPSRGGWTEAFF.